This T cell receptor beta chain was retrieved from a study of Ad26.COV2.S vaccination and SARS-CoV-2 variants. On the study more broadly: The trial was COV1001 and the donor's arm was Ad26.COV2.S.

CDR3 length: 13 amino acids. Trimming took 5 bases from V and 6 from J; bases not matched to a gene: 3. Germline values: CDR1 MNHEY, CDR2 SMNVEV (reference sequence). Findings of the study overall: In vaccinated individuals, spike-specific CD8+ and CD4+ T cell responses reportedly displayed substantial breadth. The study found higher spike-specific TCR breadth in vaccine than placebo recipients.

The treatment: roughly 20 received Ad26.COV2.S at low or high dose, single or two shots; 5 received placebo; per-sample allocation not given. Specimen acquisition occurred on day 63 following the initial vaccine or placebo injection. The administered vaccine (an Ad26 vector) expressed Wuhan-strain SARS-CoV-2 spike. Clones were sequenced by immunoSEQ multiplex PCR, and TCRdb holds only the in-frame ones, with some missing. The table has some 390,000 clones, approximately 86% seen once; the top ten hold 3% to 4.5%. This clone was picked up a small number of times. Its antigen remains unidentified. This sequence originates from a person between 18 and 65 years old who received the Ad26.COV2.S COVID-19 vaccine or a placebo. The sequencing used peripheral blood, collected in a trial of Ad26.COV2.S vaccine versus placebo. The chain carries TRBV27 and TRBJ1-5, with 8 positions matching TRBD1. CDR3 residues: CASSPDRVQPQHF. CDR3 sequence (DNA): TGTGCCAGCAGTCCGGACAGGGTTCAGCCCCAGCATTTT.